The sample holds many counts of the clone carrying this T cell receptor beta chain. Germline assignment: CDR1 DFQATT and CDR2 SNEGSKA (reference sequence). J gave up 0 bases and V 6 bases, and 19 bases lay outside the gene matches. This CDR3 comprises 18 residues. TCR beta CDR3 regions were amplified from RNA. The HTBI set primed first-round TCR CDR3 RT-PCR. TCRdb used MiXCR to reprocess the multiplex PCR reads, holding one entry per CDR3 protein. The sample includes 300,000 to 450,000 distinct CDR3 sequences, about a sixth seen only once; the top ten take around a sixth. This sample is part of a study of T cells in Graves' hyperthyroidism and ophthalmopathy.

The sequence was collected from a woman aged 40 to 49 with Graves' ophthalmopathy. Sequenced: blood. The V gene is TRBV20-1, the J gene TRBJ1-1; 7 nucleotides align to TRBD1. This chain's CDR3 is CSAQNEPTGAFMNTEAFF. As DNA, the CDR3 is TGCAGTGCGCAAAACGAACCTACAGGGGCATTCATGAACACTGAAGCTTTCTTT.